These 3 T cell receptor beta chains share one sample of origin, sequenced in a study of T-cell reconstitution after alpha-beta-depleted transplantation in children. Preparation of the TCRbeta library used unique molecular identifiers. One entry per CDR3 protein, called by TCRdb with MiXCR from the PCR reads. Of under 850,000 distinct CDR3 sequences listed, over 10% are singletons. Sequencing was performed on PBMCs, taken before TCRalphabeta/CD19-depleted stem cell transplant. The source is a girl aged 2 to 9 with congenital amegakaryocytic thrombocytopenia, due to receive a stem cell transplant.

The sample holds a few counts of this clonotype. The rearrangement joins TRBV29-1 to TRBJ1-1; TRBD1 is a possible D gene (6 bases). Per germline, CDR1 SQVTM and CDR2 ANQGSEA. The CDR3 is made up of 13 amino acids. V was clipped by 4 bases and J by 4 bases, with 13 bases between them. The CDR3 DNA reads TGCAGCGTTGGGAACAGGGTTGCCACTGAAGCTTTCTTT. Its translation: CSVGNRVATEAFF.

This clonotype showed up many times. The rearrangement joins TRBV5-1 to TRBJ2-7; 11 bases agree with TRBD2. V lost 0 bases to trimming and J lost 2 bases; unmatched junction nucleotides: 10. The CDR3 runs to 18 residues. CDR1 is SGHRS, CDR2 YFSETQ, per germline. Here the CDR3 reads CASSLDRYGTSGTYEQYF. For the CDR3, the DNA is TGCGCCAGCAGCTTGGATAGGTATGGGACTAGCGGCACCTACGAGCAGTACTTC.

This clonotype was observed many times. The chain joins TRBV20-1 to TRBJ2-1; D not resolved. The CDR3 is made up of 12 amino acids. V was shortened by 1 base and J by 8 bases, with 9 bases between the two germline ends. The germline CDR1 and CDR2 sequences are DFQATT and SNEGSKA (reference sequence). CDR3 protein: CSARVPLDEQFF. In DNA, the CDR3 is TGCAGTGCTAGAGTCCCCTTGGATGAGCAGTTCTTC.